The 13 T cell receptor beta chains below all came from one sample that was sequenced in a study of cytomegalovirus exposure and HLA in healthy donors. 13 Jbeta primers and 60 Vbeta primers were used for the PCR. TCRdb's table, derived via immunoSEQ multiplex PCR, lists solely in-frame clones and lacks some. The data hold roughly 120,000 clones, with about 76% observed a single time. Sequencing was performed on PBMCs. The receptors come from a woman between 40 and 50 years old in good health and CMV-seronegative.

The CDR3 sequence: CASSWRGTSTDTQYF. CDR3 sequence (DNA): TGTGCCAGCAGTTGGCGCGGGACCAGCACAGATACGCAGTATTTT. This chain connects TRBV6-6 to TRBJ2-3; a possible D gene is TRBD2 (6 bases). V gave up 4 bases and J gave up 0 bases, with 11 bases separating them. The germline gives CDR1 MNHNY, CDR2 SVGAGI (reference sequence). The CDR3 spans 15 residues.

J is TRBJ1-3 and V is TRBV5-1; tentative D call: TRBD1 (6 bases). Looked up from germline, CDR1 is SGHRS and CDR2 is YFSETQ. This CDR3 spans 15 amino acids. The germline V and J ends were trimmed by 0 bases and 3 bases, with 10 bases remaining between them. CDR3 sequence (DNA): TGCGCCAGCAGCTTGGCCCCAGGGGTTGGAAACACCATATATTTT. Protein product: CASSLAPGVGNTIYF.

V usage is TRBV11-2 and J usage is TRBJ2-5, with D perhaps matching TRBD1 (5 bases). Germline values: CDR1 SGHAT, CDR2 FQNNGV. The CDR3 is 15 amino acids. Trimming took 0 bases from V and 4 from J, leaving 12 bases between them. The DNA of the CDR3 is TGTGCCAGCAGCTTAGATGGGGCGGCCGGAGAGACCCAGTACTTC. Its translation is CASSLDGAAGETQYF.

This clone showed up just a few times. The rearrangement uses TRBV19 and TRBJ1-4; D not certain. The V gene lost 8 bases and the J gene lost 0 bases, with 16 bases spanning the gap. In germline, CDR1 is LNHDA, CDR2 SQIVND (reference sequence). The CDR3 has 16 amino acids. The CDR3 sequence is CASGPSRTATNEKLFF. CDR3 bases: TGTGCCAGTGGCCCCTCTAGAACCGCAACTAATGAAAAACTGTTTTTT.

The V and J genes are TRBV18 and TRBJ1-2, with a possible D match to TRBD1 (5 bases). CDR1 and CDR2 (germline): KGHSH, LQKENI. V shed 3 bases and J shed 4 bases, with 15 bases lying between them. The CDR3 sequence is 15 residues long. As DNA, the CDR3 is TGTGCCAGCTCACCGGGACTCCTAGCCGGCTATGGCTACACCTTC. Amino acid sequence: CASSPGLLAGYGYTF.

The chain carries TRBV27 and TRBJ2-7; TRBD2 aligns across 9 bases. The V and J ends lost 3 bases and 6 bases, in that order; junction bases with no gene match: 3. Germline V gene sequence: CDR1 MNHEY, CDR2 SMNVEV (reference sequence). This CDR3 region has 13 residues. In DNA, the CDR3 is TGTGCCAGCAGTTTGGGACTAGCTCTCGAGCAGTACTTC. Encoded protein: CASSLGLALEQYF.

The chain couples TRBV9 to TRBJ2-5, with 9 bases fitting TRBD2. The CDR3 totals 16 residues. V dropped 3 bases and J dropped 2; count of bases not matched to a gene: 8. The V gene's germline CDR1 is SGDLS and CDR2 YYNGEE. The CDR3 region is CASSGPSGMSQETQYF. The CDR3 DNA follows: TGTGCCAGCAGCGGACCTAGCGGGATGAGTCAAGAGACCCAGTACTTC.

V is TRBV4-1 and J is TRBJ1-2; 7 bases are shared with TRBD1. Trimming cost V 1 base and J 6 bases; bases outside gene matches: 2. The germline gives CDR1 MGHRA, CDR2 YSYEKL. The CDR3 consists of 13 residues. The CDR3 sequence is CASSQVQGDGYTF. The DNA of the CDR3 is TGCGCCAGCAGCCAAGTCCAGGGGGATGGCTACACCTTC.

The V and J genes are TRBV12-2 and TRBJ2-5; the table gives TRBD2 as D, unverified against the DNA. TRBV12-2 is a pseudogene segment. CDR3 length equals 14 residues. This chain's CDR3 is CASRLGSSVRAQYF. The CDR3 nucleotides are TGTGCAAGTCGCTTAGGATCGAGTGTCCGGGCCCAGTACTTC.

The V gene is TRBV13, the J gene TRBJ2-2, with 9 bases identical to TRBD2. The junction had 5 bases not matched to a gene; V was cut back by 1 base and J by 2 bases. Looked up from germline, CDR1 is PRHDT and CDR2 is FYEKMQ (reference sequence). The CDR3 is 17 residues long. The CDR3 sequence is CASSLDLAGLNTGELFF. The CDR3 nucleotides read TGTGCCAGCAGCTTAGACCTAGCGGGACTAAACACCGGGGAGCTGTTTTTT.

V and J are TRBV27 and TRBJ2-5; 11 bases match TRBD2. Germline CDR1 MNHEY, CDR2 SMNVEV (reference sequence). Trimming at V came to 5 bases and at J to 4 bases, leaving 9 bases not matched to a gene. The CDR3 sequence is 16 residues long. CDR3 coding DNA: TGTGCCAGCAGTCCCGGACTAGCGGGTTTTGGAGAGACCCAGTACTTC. As protein: CASSPGLAGFGETQYF.

The chain carries TRBV28 and TRBJ2-1, with 16 bases matching TRBD2. J lost 12 bases, V lost 7 bases, and 18 bases had no gene match. The CDR3 is 18 amino acids. Per germline, CDR1 MDHEN and CDR2 SYDVKM. CDR3 sequence reads: CASTGHPGLAGGMLGQFF. CDR3 nucleotides: TGTGCCAGCACAGGACATCCGGGACTAGCGGGAGGGATGCTCGGGCAGTTCTTC.

Only a few counts were recorded for this clone. CDR3 nucleotide sequence: TGTGCCAGCAGTAGGGCGTCGGGGGAGCAGTTCTTC. Amino acid sequence: CASSRASGEQFF. J is TRBJ2-1 and V is TRBV6-5; TRBD2 is a possible D gene (5 bases). Germline V lookup: CDR1 MNHEY, CDR2 SVGAGI. This CDR3 contains 12 residues. The V gene lost 5 bases and the J gene lost 10 bases, with 12 bases spanning the gap.